The 10 T cell receptor beta chains in this list originate from one sample, sequenced in a study of blood T cell repertoires in COVID-19. The table came from immunoSEQ multiplex PCR; TCRdb's copy has only in-frame clones and leaves some out. Of 63,000 or so clones listed, about 90% are singletons. Input material: peripheral blood. These TCRs come from a man in his sixties with acute or convalescent COVID-19.

The gene calls are TRBV4-1 and TRBJ1-1, with D unresolved. The CDR3 sequence is 14 residues long. Trimming pared 3 bases from V and 3 bases from J, leaving 11 bases between. CDR1 MGHRA and CDR2 YSYEKL come from the germline V gene. CDR3 region: CASSHNDLDTEAFF. The DNA of the CDR3 is TGCGCCAGCAGCCATAATGACTTGGACACTGAAGCTTTCTTT.

This clone was detected only a few times. The CDR3 reads CASSGDRPHNQPQHF. In DNA form, the CDR3 reads TGTGCCAGCAGTGGGGACAGGCCCCACAATCAGCCCCAGCATTTT. The chain has TRBV2 and TRBJ1-5; 8 bases line up with TRBD1. The CDR3 spans 15 residues. The germline gives CDR1 SNHLY, CDR2 FYNNEI. V lost 4 bases to trimming and J lost 3 bases; unmatched junction nucleotides: 5.

The chain combines TRBV7-2 with TRBJ2-2, with 7 bases aligning to TRBD1. The CDR3 runs to 14 residues. The V and J ends lost 4 bases and 6 bases, in that order; junction bases with no gene match: 5. Germline assignment: CDR1 SGHTA and CDR2 FQGNSA. The CDR3 is CASSSNRGPGELFF. DNA of the CDR3: TGTGCCAGCAGCTCAAACAGGGGTCCCGGGGAGCTGTTTTTT.

The chain couples TRBV6-5 to TRBJ1-2, with 7 bases identical to TRBD1. The CDR3 is 14 amino acids. V lost 6 bases, J lost 7 bases, and 11 bases stayed unmatched. Germline CDR1 is MNHEY and CDR2 is SVGAGI. The CDR3 reads CASRQRDRIGGYTF. In DNA form, the CDR3 reads TGTGCCAGCAGACAACGGGACAGAATAGGTGGCTACACCTTC.

The DNA for the CDR3 is TGTGCCAGCAGCCCCTGGGGGGGGGCCTCGGAGACCCAGTACTTC. This translates into CASSPWGGASETQYF. The gene calls are TRBV7-3 and TRBJ2-5; TRBD2 is a possible D gene (7 bases). This CDR3 comprises 15 residues. V lost 5 bases, J lost 5 bases, and 18 bases lay in between. Germline CDR1 reads SGHTA; CDR2 reads FQGTGA.

This chain links TRBV28 with TRBJ1-2; the D is unclear. The germline V gene has CDR1 MDHEN and CDR2 SYDVKM. V was pared by 2 bases and J by 1 base, with 8 bases between. There are 14 residues in the CDR3. DNA for the CDR3: TGTGCCAGCAGTTTAGACGGGGATAACTATGGCTACACCTTC. Translation: CASSLDGDNYGYTF.

This chain connects TRBV18 to TRBJ1-4; TRBD1 is a possible D gene (5 bases). Germline assignment: CDR1 KGHSH and CDR2 LQKENI. The V end was cut by 5 bases, the J end by 8 bases, with 12 bases between. This CDR3 has 13 residues. The chain's CDR3 is CASSMGQDEKLFF. As DNA, the CDR3 is TGTGCCAGCTCAATGGGGCAGGACGAAAAACTGTTTTTT.

The chain joins TRBV5-4 to TRBJ2-7; TRBD1 might be the D (6 bases). The CDR3 totals 18 residues. Germline V lookup: CDR1 SGHNT, CDR2 YYREEE (reference sequence). V gave up 0 bases and J gave up 3 bases, with 22 bases separating them. CDR3 bases: TGTGCCAGCAGCTTGGGCCCCCAAGGTTGGGGGCGGAACTACGAGCAGTACTTC. It specifies CASSLGPQGWGRNYEQYF.

For the CDR3, the DNA is TGTGCCAGCAGTTACAGGGAGACAGGGGAAGAGACCCAGTACTTC. Translated: CASSYRETGEETQYF. The rearrangement joins TRBV6-6 to TRBJ2-5; TRBD1 matches at 8 bases. The CDR3 runs to 15 residues. Germline values: CDR1 MNHNY, CDR2 SVGAGI (reference sequence). The V segment lost 2 bases and the J segment 3 bases; nucleotides outside the gene matches: 5.

This clone was seen a few times. V and J are TRBV19 and TRBJ1-1; a weak D match, TRBD1 (6 bases). Germline values: CDR1 LNHDA, CDR2 SQIVND (reference sequence). The ends were cut back, 0 bases at V and 5 bases at J, with 19 bases in the middle. The CDR3 extends over 17 amino acids. CDR3 in DNA: TGTGCCAGTAGTATAGATGGGGGCTCGCCTAGACCTACTGAAGCTTTCTTT. It encodes CASSIDGGSPRPTEAFF.